A single TCR beta chain is shown here with its context. Its target is unknown. V was trimmed by 0 bases and J by 1 base, leaving 9 bases between them. In germline, CDR1 is SGHDN, CDR2 FVKESK. The CDR3 extends over 16 amino acids. The data stem from a study of T cell responses to AZD1222 COVID-19 vaccine. Study context: Pooled together were second doses at about 4 or about 12 weeks. Study-wide results and caveats: In the spike-specific TCR repertoire, nearly half reportedly target unmutated variant regions. Clonal diversity was possibly underestimated; the donors were predominantly white British and more often female.

Generated by immunoSEQ multiplex PCR, the TCRdb table keeps only in-frame clones and is missing some. This table holds about 130,000 clones, 92% found once. The sequence was obtained from an adult in good health. V and J are TRBV14 and TRBJ2-2, with D hard to call. This specimen was peripheral blood, taken on day 0 of AZD1222 vaccination. CDR3 region: CASSQDRTGNTGELFF. The DNA for the CDR3 is TGTGCCAGCAGCCAAGATAGGACGGGGAACACCGGGGAGCTGTTTTTT.